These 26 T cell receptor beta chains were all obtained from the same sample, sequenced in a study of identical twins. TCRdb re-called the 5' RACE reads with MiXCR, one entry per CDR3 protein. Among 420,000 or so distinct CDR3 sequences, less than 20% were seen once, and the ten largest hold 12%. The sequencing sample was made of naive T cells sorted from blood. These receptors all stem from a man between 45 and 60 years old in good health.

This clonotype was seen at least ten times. CDR3 in amino acids: CSARRGQANEQFF. Here the CDR3 DNA reads TGCAGTGCTAGGCGAGGACAGGCGAATGAGCAGTTCTTC. The rearrangement joins TRBV20-1 to TRBJ2-1; TRBD1 aligns across 7 bases. Germline assignment: CDR1 DFQATT and CDR2 SNEGSKA (reference sequence). Germline trimming cut 3 bases from V and 7 bases from J; bases unmatched to any gene: 6. The CDR3 runs 13 residues.

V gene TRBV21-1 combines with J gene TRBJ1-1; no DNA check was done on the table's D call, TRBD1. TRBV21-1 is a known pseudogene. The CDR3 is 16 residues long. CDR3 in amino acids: CASTAGGGLLNTEAFF. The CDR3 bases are TGTGCCAGCACGGCTGGGGGGGGCCTTCTGAACACTGAAGCTTTCTTT.

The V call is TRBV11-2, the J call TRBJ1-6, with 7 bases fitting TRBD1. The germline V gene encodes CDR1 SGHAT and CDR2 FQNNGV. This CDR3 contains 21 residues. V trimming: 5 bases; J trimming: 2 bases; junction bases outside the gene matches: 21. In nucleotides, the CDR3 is TGTGCCAGCAGCCTAGGCCCGACAGGGAATAGGAATGTCCCCTATAATTCACCCCTCCACTTT. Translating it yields CASSLGPTGNRNVPYNSPLHF. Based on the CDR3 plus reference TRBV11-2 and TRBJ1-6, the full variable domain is EAGVAQSPRYKIIEKRQSVAFWCNPISGHATLYWYQQILGQGPKLLIQFQNNGVVDDSQLPKDRFSAERLKGVDSTLKIQPAKLEDSAVYLCASSLGPTGNRNVPYNSPLHFGNGTRLTVT.

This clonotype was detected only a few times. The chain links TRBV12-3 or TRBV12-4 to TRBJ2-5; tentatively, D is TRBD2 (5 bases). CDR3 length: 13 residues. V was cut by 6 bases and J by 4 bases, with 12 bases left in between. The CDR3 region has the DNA TGTGCCAGCAGCGAGGGATCCATAGAGACCCAGTACTTC. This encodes CASSEGSIETQYF.

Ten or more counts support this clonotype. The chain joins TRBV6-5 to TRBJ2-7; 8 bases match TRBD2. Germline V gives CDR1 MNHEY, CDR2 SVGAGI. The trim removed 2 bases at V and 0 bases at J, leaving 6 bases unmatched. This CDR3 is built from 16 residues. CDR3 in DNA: TGTGCCAGCAGTTACGGCGGGAGGACCCACTCCTACGAGCAGTACTTC. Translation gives CASSYGGRTHSYEQYF.

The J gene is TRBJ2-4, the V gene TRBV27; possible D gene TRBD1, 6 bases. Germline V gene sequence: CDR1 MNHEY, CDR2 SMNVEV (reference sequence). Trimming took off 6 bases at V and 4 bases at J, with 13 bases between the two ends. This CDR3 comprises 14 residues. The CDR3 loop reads CASRPGQGKNIQYF. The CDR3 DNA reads TGTGCCAGCAGACCGGGACAAGGGAAAAACATTCAGTACTTC.

The CDR3 DNA follows: TGTGCCACCACGGGCGGGAACAACAATGAGCAGTTCTTC. Its translation is CATTGGNNNEQFF. The chain carries TRBV24-1 and TRBJ2-1, with D perhaps matching TRBD2 (6 bases). The germline V and J ends were trimmed by 8 bases and 5 bases, with 12 bases remaining between them. CDR1 KGHDR and CDR2 SFDVKD come from the germline V gene. CDR3 length equals 13 residues.

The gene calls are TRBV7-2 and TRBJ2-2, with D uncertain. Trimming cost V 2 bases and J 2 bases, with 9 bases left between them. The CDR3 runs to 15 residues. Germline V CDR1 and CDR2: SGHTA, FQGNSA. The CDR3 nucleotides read TGTGCCAGCAGCTTATTTCTTTTTAACACCGGGGAGCTGTTTTTT. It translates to CASSLFLFNTGELFF.

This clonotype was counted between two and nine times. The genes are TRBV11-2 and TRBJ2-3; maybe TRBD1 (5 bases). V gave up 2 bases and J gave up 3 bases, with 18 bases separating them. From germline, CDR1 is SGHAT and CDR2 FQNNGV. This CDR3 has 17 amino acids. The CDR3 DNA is TGTGCCAGCAGCTTATTCCCGCTGGGGCCAGGGACAGATACGCAGTATTTT. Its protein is CASSLFPLGPGTDTQYF. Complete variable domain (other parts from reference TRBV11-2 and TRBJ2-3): EAGVAQSPRYKIIEKRQSVAFWCNPISGHATLYWYQQILGQGPKLLIQFQNNGVVDDSQLPKDRFSAERLKGVDSTLKIQPAKLEDSAVYLCASSLFPLGPGTDTQYFGPGTRLTVL.

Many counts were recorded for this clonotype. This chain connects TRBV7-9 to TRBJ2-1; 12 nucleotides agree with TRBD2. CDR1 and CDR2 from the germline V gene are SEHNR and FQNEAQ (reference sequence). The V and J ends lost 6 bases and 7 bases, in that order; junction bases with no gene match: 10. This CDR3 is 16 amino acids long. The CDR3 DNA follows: TGTGCCAGCAGACGCGCTAGCGGGGGGGCCGCAAATGAGCAGTTCTTC. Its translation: CASRRASGGAANEQFF.

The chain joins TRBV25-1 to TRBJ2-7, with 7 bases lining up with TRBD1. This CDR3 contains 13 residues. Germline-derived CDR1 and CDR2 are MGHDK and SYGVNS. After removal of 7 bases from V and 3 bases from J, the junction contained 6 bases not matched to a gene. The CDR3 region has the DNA TGTGCCAGCAAGGGGACAGCTCACTACGAGCAGTACTTC. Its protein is CASKGTAHYEQYF.

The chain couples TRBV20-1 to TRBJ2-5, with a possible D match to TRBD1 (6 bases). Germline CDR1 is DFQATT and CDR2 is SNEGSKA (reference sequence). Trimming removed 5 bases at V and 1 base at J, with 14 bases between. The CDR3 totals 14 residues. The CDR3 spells CSAQQDSRQETQYF. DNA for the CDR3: TGCAGTGCTCAACAGGACAGCCGCCAAGAGACCCAGTACTTC.

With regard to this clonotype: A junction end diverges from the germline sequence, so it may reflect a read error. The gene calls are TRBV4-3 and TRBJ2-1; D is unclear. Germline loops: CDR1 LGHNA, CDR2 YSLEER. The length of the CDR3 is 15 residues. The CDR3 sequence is CSSSQDGSSLNEQFF. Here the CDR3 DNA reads TGCTCCAGCAGCCAAGATGGGTCGAGTTTGAATGAGCAGTTCTTC.

The CDR3 bases are TGCAGCGTTGGATTTCCCTATGGCTACACCTTC. Translated: CSVGFPYGYTF. J is TRBJ1-2 and V is TRBV29-1; D unresolved. V was shortened by 4 bases and J by 4 bases, with 7 bases between the two germline ends. Germline V gene lookup returns CDR1 SQVTM and CDR2 ANQGSEA. This CDR3 contains 11 residues.

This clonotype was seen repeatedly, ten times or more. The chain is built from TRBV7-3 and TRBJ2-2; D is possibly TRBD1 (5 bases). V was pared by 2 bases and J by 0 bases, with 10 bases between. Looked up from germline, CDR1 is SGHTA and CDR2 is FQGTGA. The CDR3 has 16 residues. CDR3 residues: CASSLGQGANTGELFF. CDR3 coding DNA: TGTGCCAGCAGCTTAGGGCAGGGCGCGAACACCGGGGAGCTGTTTTTT.

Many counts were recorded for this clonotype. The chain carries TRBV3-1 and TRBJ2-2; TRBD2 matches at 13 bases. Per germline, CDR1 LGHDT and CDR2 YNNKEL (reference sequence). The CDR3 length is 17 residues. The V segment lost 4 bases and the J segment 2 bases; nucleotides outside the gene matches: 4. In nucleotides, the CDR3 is TGTGCCAGCAGCCCTTGGACTAGCGGGGGAAACACCGGGGAGCTGTTTTTT. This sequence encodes CASSPWTSGGNTGELFF.

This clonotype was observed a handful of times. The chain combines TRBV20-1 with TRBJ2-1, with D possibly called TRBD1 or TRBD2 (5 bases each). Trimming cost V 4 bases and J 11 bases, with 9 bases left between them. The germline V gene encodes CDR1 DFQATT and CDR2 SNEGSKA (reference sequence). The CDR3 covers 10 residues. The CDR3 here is CSATLGQQFF. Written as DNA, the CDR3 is TGCAGTGCTACGTTGGGACAGCAGTTCTTC.

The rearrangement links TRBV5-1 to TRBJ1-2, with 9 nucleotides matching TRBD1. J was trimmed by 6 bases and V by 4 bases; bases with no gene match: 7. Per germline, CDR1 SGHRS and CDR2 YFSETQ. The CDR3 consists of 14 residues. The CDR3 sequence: CASSRTQGADGYTF. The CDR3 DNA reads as TGCGCCAGCAGCAGAACACAGGGGGCTGATGGCTACACCTTC.

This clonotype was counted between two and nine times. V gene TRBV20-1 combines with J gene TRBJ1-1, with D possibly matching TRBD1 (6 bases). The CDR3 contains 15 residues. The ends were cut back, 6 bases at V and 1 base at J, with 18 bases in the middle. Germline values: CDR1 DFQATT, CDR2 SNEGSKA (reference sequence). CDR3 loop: CSAPLQGPKNTEAFF. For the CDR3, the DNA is TGCAGTGCGCCCCTCCAGGGGCCCAAGAACACTGAAGCTTTCTTT.

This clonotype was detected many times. The CDR3 DNA sequence: TGTGCCAGCAGCAGACTAGCGGGGGGGCTCTACAATGAGCAGTTCTTC. This sequence encodes CASSRLAGGLYNEQFF. The rearrangement links TRBV7-8 to TRBJ2-1; 14 nucleotides line up with TRBD2. Trimming removed 5 bases from V and 3 bases from J; junction bases left unmatched: 3. The CDR3 sequence is 16 residues long. Germline V CDR1 and CDR2: SGHVS, FQNEAQ.

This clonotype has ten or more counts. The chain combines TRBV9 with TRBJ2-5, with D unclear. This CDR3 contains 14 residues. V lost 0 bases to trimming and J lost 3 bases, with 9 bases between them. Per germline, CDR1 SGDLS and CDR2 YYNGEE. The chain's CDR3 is CASSVGTSEETQYF. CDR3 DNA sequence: TGTGCCAGCAGCGTAGGGACGTCGGAAGAGACCCAGTACTTC.

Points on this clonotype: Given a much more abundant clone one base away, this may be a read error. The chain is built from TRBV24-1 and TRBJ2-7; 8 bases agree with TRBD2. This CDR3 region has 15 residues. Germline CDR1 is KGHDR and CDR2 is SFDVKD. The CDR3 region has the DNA TGTGTCACCAGTGATTCGACTAGCGCGACCTACGAGCAGTACTTC. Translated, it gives CVTSDSTSATYEQYF.

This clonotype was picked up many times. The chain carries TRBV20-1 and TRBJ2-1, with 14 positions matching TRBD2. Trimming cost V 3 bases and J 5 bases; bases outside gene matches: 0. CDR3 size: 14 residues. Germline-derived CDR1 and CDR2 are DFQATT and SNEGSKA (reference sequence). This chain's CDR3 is CSARGLAGDNEQFF. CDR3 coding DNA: TGCAGTGCTAGGGGACTAGCGGGAGACAATGAGCAGTTCTTC.

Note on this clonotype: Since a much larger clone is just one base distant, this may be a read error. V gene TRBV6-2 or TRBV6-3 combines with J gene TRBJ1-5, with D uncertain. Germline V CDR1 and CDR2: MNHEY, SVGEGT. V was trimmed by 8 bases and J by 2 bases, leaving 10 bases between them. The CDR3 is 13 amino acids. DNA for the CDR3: TGTGCCAGCCCCACAGAGGGCAATCAGCCCCAGCATTTT. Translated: CASPTEGNQPQHF.

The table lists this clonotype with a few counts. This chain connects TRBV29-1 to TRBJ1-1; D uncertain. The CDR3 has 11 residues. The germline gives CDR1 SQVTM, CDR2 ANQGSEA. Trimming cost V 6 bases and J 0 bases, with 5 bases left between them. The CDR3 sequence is CSVHLNTEAFF. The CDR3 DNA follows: TGCAGCGTACATTTGAACACTGAAGCTTTCTTT.

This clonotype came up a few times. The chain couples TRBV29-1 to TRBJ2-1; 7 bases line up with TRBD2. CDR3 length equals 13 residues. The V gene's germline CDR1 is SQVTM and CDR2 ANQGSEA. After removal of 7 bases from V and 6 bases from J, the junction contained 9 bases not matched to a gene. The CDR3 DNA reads TGCAGCGCTGCAGCGGGATTTGGCAATGAGCAGTTCTTC. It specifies CSAAAGFGNEQFF.